The T cell receptor beta chain under discussion was sequenced for a study of regulatory and conventional T cells in RAG deficiency. Generated by immunoSEQ multiplex PCR, the TCRdb table keeps only in-frame clones and is missing some. The sample consists of roughly 20,000 clones, roughly 90% of them appearing once. Blood CD4+ CD25-high CD127-low regulatory T cells supplied the genomic DNA template. This CDR3 has 14 residues. Per germline, CDR1 SGDLS and CDR2 YYNGEE. Trimming cost V 3 bases and J 0 bases, with 10 bases left between them. The same sample was also used in a study of regulatory T cells. That study reports: Primers: 52 TRBV forward and 13 TRBJ reverse.

The sequence derives from a human donor in good health. The sample taken for sequencing was Tregs sorted from blood. This sequence joins TRBV9 and TRBJ2-7; D call uncertain. The CDR3 reads CASSAGPSSYEQYF. CDR3 nucleotide sequence: TGTGCCAGCAGCGCAGGCCCTAGCTCCTACGAGCAGTACTTC.